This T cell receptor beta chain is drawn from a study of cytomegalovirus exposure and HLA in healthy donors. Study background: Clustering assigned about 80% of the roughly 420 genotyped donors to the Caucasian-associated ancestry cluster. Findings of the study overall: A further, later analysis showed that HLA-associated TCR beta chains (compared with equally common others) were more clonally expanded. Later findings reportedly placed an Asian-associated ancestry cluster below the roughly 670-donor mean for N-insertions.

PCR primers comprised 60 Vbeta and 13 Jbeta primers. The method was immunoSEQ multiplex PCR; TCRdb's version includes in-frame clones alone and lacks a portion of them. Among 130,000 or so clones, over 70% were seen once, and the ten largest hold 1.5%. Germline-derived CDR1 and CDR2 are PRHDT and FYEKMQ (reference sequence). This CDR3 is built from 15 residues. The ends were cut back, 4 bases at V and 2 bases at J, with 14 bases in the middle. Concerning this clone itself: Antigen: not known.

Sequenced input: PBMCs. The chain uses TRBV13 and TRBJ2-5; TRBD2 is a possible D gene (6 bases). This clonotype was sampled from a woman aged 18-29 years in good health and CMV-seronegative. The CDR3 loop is CASSSLLAAQETQYF. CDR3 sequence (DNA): TGTGCCAGCAGCTCCCTGTTAGCGGCTCAAGAGACCCAGTACTTC.